Listed here are 17 T cell receptor beta chains from one sample, sequenced in a study of T cell repertoires and Cas9 in healthy adults. Sequencing used immunoSEQ multiplex PCR; TCRdb keeps in-frame clones, though not all of them. In the table there are about 14,000 clones, 80% to 90% of which are singletons. The specimen was Tregs (CD4+, CD25+, CD127-, CD137-, CD154-) from PBMCs; culture status not recorded. The receptors were gathered from a human donor in good health.

The V gene is TRBV27, the J gene TRBJ1-3, with TRBD1 as a possible D gene (5 bases). V was pared by 4 bases and J by 1 base, with 20 bases between. CDR1 is MNHEY and CDR2 is SMNVEV in the germline V gene (reference sequence). CDR3 length equals 18 residues. CDR3 residues: CASSSKWDVSGSGNTIYF. In DNA form, the CDR3 reads TGTGCCAGCAGTTCCAAGTGGGATGTGTCAGGGTCTGGAAACACCATATATTTT.

The V and J genes are TRBV5-6 and TRBJ2-5; 7 bases are a match to TRBD2. The V gene end was trimmed by 5 bases and the J gene end by 4 bases; junction bases not matched to a gene: 5. The CDR3 extends over 13 amino acids. The V gene's germline CDR1 is SGHDT and CDR2 YYEEEE. CDR3 region: CASSLIAGETQYF. The CDR3 nucleotides are TGTGCCAGCAGTTTAATAGCGGGAGAGACCCAGTACTTC.

This clone has a single count. The chain carries TRBV7-9 and TRBJ2-7; D is possibly TRBD2 (5 bases). V was clipped by 4 bases and J by 2 bases, with 18 bases between them. Looked up from germline, CDR1 is SEHNR and CDR2 is FQNEAQ (reference sequence). This CDR3 comprises 16 residues. CDR3 coding DNA: TGTGCCAGCAGCTCGAGGTGGAGCGGACCAACCTACGAGCAGTACGTC. As protein: CASSSRWSGPTYEQYV.

The chain is built from TRBV9 and TRBJ2-1; D may be TRBD1 (5 bases). The CDR3 is 13 amino acids. Germline loops: CDR1 SGDLS, CDR2 YYNGEE. V lost 3 bases and J 10 bases, leaving 14 bases between the germline ends. This CDR3 reads CASSEHRREEQFF. The CDR3 nucleotides read TGTGCCAGCAGCGAACACAGGCGCGAGGAGCAGTTCTTC.

This chain uses TRBV7-2 with TRBJ2-3, with 7 bases identical to TRBD1. V shed 5 bases and J 4 bases; nucleotides not matched to a gene: 6. Germline V gene lookup returns CDR1 SGHTA and CDR2 FQGNSA. The CDR3 has 14 amino acids. CDR3 residues: CASSQTGVADTQYF. As DNA, the CDR3 is TGTGCCAGCAGCCAAACAGGGGTAGCAGATACGCAGTATTTT.

The rearrangement links TRBV6-4 to TRBJ2-1; weak D call: TRBD2 (5 bases). V was clipped by 3 bases and J by 0 bases, with 9 bases between them. In germline, CDR1 is MRHNA, CDR2 SNTAGT. This CDR3 comprises 15 residues. The CDR3 sequence: CASSESGNSYNEQFF. The CDR3 nucleotides read TGTGCCAGCAGTGAGAGCGGAAACTCCTACAATGAGCAGTTCTTC.

The chain carries TRBV4-3 and TRBJ2-7; D call uncertain. Germline V lookup: CDR1 LGHNA, CDR2 YSLEER. This CDR3 spans 16 amino acids. V lost 0 bases to trimming and J lost 4 bases, with 16 bases between them. CDR3 amino acids: CASSQETKRGFYEQYF. The CDR3 DNA follows: TGCGCCAGCAGCCAAGAAACGAAGCGTGGTTTTTACGAGCAGTACTTC.

V and J are TRBV6-5 and TRBJ1-2; TRBD1 aligns across 7 bases. J gave up 8 bases and V 5 bases, and 11 bases lay outside the gene matches. The CDR3 runs 14 residues. Germline V lookup: CDR1 MNHEY, CDR2 SVGAGI. CDR3 in amino acids: CASSRQGDSAGYTF. CDR3 coding DNA: TGTGCCAGCAGTCGCCAGGGGGACTCCGCCGGCTACACCTTC.

V gene TRBV6-6 combines with J gene TRBJ2-2; D uncertain. The V gene's germline CDR1 is MNHNY and CDR2 SVGAGI (reference sequence). The CDR3 length is 12 residues. V shed 8 bases and J shed 6 bases, with 10 bases lying between them. CDR3 in DNA: TGTGCCAGCGGCTTGTCAGCCGGGGAGCTGTTTTTT. Protein product: CASGLSAGELFF.

Only one count was recorded for this clone. This chain connects TRBV18 to TRBJ2-5; D gene unclear. This CDR3 contains 11 residues. Germline lookup yields CDR1 KGHSH and CDR2 LQKENI. Trimming stripped 6 bases from V and 2 bases from J, with 4 bases between. In DNA, the CDR3 is TGTGCCAGCTCGTCACAAGAGACCCAGTACTTC. The encoded protein is CASSSQETQYF.

This chain joins TRBV11-2 and TRBJ1-2; 10 bases fit TRBD1. The V gene's germline CDR1 is SGHAT and CDR2 FQNNGV. The CDR3 is made up of 13 amino acids. The J segment lost 7 bases and the V segment lost 5 bases, leaving 4 bases of the junction unmatched. The CDR3: CASSRGTGAGYTF. The CDR3 nucleotides read TGTGCCAGCAGCCGCGGGACAGGGGCTGGCTACACCTTC.

This clone has a single count. Other nucleotide sequences from this sample produce the same CDR3. V is TRBV25-1 and J is TRBJ1-2; D may be TRBD1 (6 bases). Trimming shortened V by 2 bases and J by 7 bases, and 14 bases separated the two germline ends. The germline V gene encodes CDR1 MGHDK and CDR2 SYGVNS. The CDR3 is 14 amino acids. CDR3 DNA: TGTGCCAGCAGTGAAGGGGTCAGGGGCGGTGGCTACACCTTC. Translation gives CASSEGVRGGGYTF.

This rearrangement joins TRBV10-3 to TRBJ2-7, with D perhaps TRBD1 or TRBD2 (5 bases each). The CDR3 sequence is 13 residues long. Germline CDR1 and CDR2: ENHRY and SYGVKD. The germline V and J ends were trimmed by 6 bases and 4 bases, with 13 bases remaining between them. CDR3 sequence reads: CAISPGTGYEQYV. The CDR3 DNA reads TGTGCCATCAGCCCCGGGACGGGGTACGAGCAGTACGTC.

The V gene is TRBV10-3, the J gene TRBJ1-1, with TRBD1 as a possible D gene (5 bases). The CDR3 runs 12 residues. The V gene lost 4 bases and the J gene lost 5 bases, with 8 bases spanning the gap. Germline V gene data show CDR1 as ENHRY and CDR2 as SYGVKD. CDR3 sequence: CAISAGMTEAFF. The CDR3 coding sequence is TGTGCCATCAGTGCAGGGATGACTGAAGCTTTCTTT.

V gene TRBV5-1 combines with J gene TRBJ2-5; D call uncertain. Germline lookup yields CDR1 SGHRS and CDR2 YFSETQ. Deletions cut 0 bases from V and 7 bases from J, with 13 bases between. The CDR3 totals 14 residues. The CDR3 sequence is CASSLEEPSGTQYF. CDR3 sequence (DNA): TGCGCCAGCAGCTTGGAAGAGCCTTCGGGGACCCAGTACTTC.

The V gene is TRBV18, the J gene TRBJ1-1, with 10 bases aligning to TRBD1. Germline V gene lookup returns CDR1 KGHSH and CDR2 LQKENI. V trimming: 5 bases; J trimming: 1 base; junction bases outside the gene matches: 4. This CDR3 has 15 residues. The chain's CDR3 is CASSTGTGENTEAFF. The CDR3 DNA follows: TGTGCCAGCTCAACCGGGACAGGGGAGAACACTGAAGCTTTCTTT.

The rearrangement uses TRBV7-3 and TRBJ2-7, with 13 bases matching TRBD2. Germline loops: CDR1 SGHTA, CDR2 FQGTGA. This CDR3 has 14 residues. The J segment lost 6 bases and the V segment lost 6 bases, leaving 5 bases of the junction unmatched. The CDR3 nucleotides are TGTGCCAGCAGTCCGGGACTAGCGGGGAGCGAGCAGTACTTC. Translation gives CASSPGLAGSEQYF.